The clone carrying this T cell receptor (beta chain) was seen a single time. Its specificity is unknown. Data came from immunoSEQ multiplex PCR; TCRdb stores just in-frame clones and leaves some out. The repertoire consists of over 10,000 clones, with around 83% occurring once and the leading ten covering approximately 6.4%. The V gene's germline CDR1 is SGHDT and CDR2 YYEEEE. V dropped 2 bases and J dropped 7; count of bases not matched to a gene: 12. The CDR3 extends over 16 amino acids. This sample was taken from a study of T cell clonotyping in hematopoietic cell transplantation. Whole-study findings and limits: Graft donor and pretransplant recipient Inverse Simpson Index values predicted broader posttransplant TCR diversity. Few recipient clonotypes overlapped donors; over 95% were de novo at given depth.

Recipients were bled about 28 days pretransplant and at posttransplant days 30, 100, 180. The chain joins TRBV5-6 to TRBJ2-1, with 7 bases matching TRBD2. This sample comprised PBMCs, obtained 100 days after allogeneic stem cell transplant. This TCR was sampled from a female patient aged 35-55 years who had an allogeneic stem cell transplant from a related donor, so T cells may come from the graft donor. Some clones in this sample may be carry-over from other donors' samples. CDR3 loop: CASSFSGGGGANEQFF. CDR3 in DNA: TGTGCCAGCAGCTTTTCGGGCGGGGGAGGGGCGAATGAGCAGTTCTTC.